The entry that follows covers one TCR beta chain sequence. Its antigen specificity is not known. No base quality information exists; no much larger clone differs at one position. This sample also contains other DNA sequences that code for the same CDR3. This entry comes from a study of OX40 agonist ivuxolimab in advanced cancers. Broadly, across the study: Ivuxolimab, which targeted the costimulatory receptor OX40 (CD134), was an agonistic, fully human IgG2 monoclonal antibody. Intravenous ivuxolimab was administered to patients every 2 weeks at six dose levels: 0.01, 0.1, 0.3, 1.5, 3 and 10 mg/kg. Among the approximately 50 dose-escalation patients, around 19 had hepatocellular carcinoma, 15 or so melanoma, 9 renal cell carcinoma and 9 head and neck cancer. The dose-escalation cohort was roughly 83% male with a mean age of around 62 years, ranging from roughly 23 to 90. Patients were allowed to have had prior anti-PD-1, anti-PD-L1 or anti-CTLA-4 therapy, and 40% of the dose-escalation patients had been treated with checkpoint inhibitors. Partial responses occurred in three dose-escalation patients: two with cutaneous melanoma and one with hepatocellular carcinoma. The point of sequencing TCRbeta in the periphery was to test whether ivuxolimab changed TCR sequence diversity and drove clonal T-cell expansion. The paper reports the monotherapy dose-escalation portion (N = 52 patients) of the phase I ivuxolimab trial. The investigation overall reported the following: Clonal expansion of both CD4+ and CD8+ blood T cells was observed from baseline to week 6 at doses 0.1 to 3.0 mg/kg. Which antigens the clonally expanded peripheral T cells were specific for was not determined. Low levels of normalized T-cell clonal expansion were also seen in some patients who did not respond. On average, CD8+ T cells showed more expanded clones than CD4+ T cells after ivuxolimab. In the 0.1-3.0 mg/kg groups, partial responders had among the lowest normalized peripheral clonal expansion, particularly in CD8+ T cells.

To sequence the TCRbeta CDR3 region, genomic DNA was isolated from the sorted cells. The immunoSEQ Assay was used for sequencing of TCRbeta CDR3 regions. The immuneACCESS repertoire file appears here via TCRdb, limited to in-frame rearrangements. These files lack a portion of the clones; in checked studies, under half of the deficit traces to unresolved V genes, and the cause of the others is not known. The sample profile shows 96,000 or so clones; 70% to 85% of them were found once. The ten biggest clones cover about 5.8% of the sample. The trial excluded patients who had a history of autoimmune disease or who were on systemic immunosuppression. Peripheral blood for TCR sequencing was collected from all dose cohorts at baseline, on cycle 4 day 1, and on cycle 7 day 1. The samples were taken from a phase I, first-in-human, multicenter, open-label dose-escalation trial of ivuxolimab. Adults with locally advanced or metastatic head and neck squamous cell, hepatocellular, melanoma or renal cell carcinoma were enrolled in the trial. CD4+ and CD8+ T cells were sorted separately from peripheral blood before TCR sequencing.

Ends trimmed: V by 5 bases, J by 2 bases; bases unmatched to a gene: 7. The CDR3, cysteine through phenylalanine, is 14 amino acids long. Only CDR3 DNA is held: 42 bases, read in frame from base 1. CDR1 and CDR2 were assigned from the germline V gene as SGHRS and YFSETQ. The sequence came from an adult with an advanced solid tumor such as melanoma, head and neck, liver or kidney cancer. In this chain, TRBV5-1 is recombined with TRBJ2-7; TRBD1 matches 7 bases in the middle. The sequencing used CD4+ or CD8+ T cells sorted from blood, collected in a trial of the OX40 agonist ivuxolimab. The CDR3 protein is CASSPPGQTYEQYF. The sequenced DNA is TGCGCCAGCAGTCCGCCGGGACAGACCTACGAGCAGTACTTC. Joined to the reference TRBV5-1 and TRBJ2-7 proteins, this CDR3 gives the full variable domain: KAGVTQTPRYLIKTRGQQVTLSCSPISGHRSVSWYQQTPGQGLQFLFEYFSETQRNKGNFPGRFSGRQFSNSRSEMNVSTLELGDSALYLCASSPPGQTYEQYFGPGTRLTVT.